The clone carrying this T cell receptor (beta chain) was seen only a few times. V lost 4 bases and J 6 bases, leaving 19 bases between the germline ends. The CDR3 is made up of 15 amino acids. Germline CDR1 is SGHDN and CDR2 is FVKESK. iRepertoire HTBI primers and Arm-PCR of CDR3 regions built TCR beta libraries. TCRdb independently ran MiXCR on the multiplex PCR reads; one entry per CDR3 protein. The top ten clones hold roughly 26% of a sample with a few hundred thousand distinct CDR3 sequences, around 24% of them seen once. This sample was taken from a study of regulatory T cells in long-lasting Graves disease. Time point described: persistent/refractory GD, antithyroid drugs over 5 years with positive TRAb. PBMCs provided the RNA from which the TCR library was made.

The receptor was derived from a female donor with Graves disease. This chain links TRBV14 with TRBJ2-7; possibly TRBD2 for D (5 bases). Here the sequenced sample was peripheral blood mononuclear cells (PBMCs), taken when the disease was refractory, from a patient treated with antithyroid drugs. The CDR3 DNA reads as TGTGCCAGCAGCCCGAATGCTCTCTCCGGGGTCGAGCAGTACTTC. Protein product: CASSPNALSGVEQYF.